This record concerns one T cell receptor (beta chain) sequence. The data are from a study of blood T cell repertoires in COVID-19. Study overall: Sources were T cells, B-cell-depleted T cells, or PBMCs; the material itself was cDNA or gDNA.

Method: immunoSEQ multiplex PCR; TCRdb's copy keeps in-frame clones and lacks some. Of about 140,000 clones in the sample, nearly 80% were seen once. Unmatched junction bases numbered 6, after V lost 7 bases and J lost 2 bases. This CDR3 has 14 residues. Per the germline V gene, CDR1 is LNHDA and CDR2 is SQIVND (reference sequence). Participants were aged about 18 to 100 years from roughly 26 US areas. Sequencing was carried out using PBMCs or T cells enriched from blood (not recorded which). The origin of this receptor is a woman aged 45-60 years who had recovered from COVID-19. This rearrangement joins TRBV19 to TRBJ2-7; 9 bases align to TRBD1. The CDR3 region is CASTPQGAPYEQYF. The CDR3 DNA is TGTGCCAGTACTCCACAGGGGGCACCCTACGAGCAGTACTTC. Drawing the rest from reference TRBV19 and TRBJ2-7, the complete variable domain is DGGITQSPKYLFRKEGQNVTLSCEQNLNHDAMYWYRQDPGQGLRLIYYSQIVNDFQKGDIAEGYSVSREKKESFPLTVTSAQKNPTAFYLCASTPQGAPYEQYFGPGTRLTVT.